This TCR beta chain appears in the sequencing data of a study of blood T cell repertoires in COVID-19. Study background: COVID-19 samples from acute and convalescent phases originated in the United States, Italy and Spain. Sources were T cells, B-cell-depleted T cells, or PBMCs; the material itself was cDNA or gDNA.

V was pared by 1 base and J by 1 base, with 8 bases of the junction left unmatched. Germline loops: CDR1 LGHDT, CDR2 YNNKEL (reference sequence). The CDR3 extends over 19 amino acids. In the original workflow: Counts of nucleated cells, estimated from reference gene primer amplification, were obtained. TCRdb keeps only in-frame clones here, not all; method: immunoSEQ multiplex PCR. V, J and clone size derive from that table, while D and trimming were established from the DNA sequence. Of about 74,000 clones in the sample, more than 75% were seen once. The sample was peripheral blood. The J gene is TRBJ2-3, the V gene TRBV3-1 (or the pseudogene TRBV3-2); 13 bases agree with TRBD2. The receptor was isolated from a human donor in a cohort sampled during active COVID-19. The DNA of the CDR3 is TGTGCCAGCAGCCAAGGGGGACTAGCGGGGCTACTCGGCACAGATACGCAGTATTTT. This codes for CASSQGGLAGLLGTDTQYF.